What follows are 26 T cell receptor beta chains derived from one specimen sequenced in a study of T cell clonality in common variable immunodeficiency. Findings and limits, study-wide: Fewer deletions and N-nucleotide insertions were reportedly seen in common variable immunodeficiency TCR beta sequences.

Clones were sequenced by immunoSEQ multiplex PCR, and TCRdb holds only the in-frame ones, with some missing. The sample lists 25,000 or so clones, none appearing once, the ten largest making up about 10%. What these receptors recognize is not known. Sequencing was performed on peripheral blood mononuclear cells. These receptors all come from a human donor with common variable immunodeficiency.

Points on this clone: The CDR3 goes on 3 residues after the read ends, and that part is filled in from the germline J gene. The chain combines TRBV7-2 with TRBJ2-4; 7 bases are shared with TRBD2. The length of the CDR3 is 13 residues. Germline CDR1 SGHTA, CDR2 FQGNSA. The covered CDR3 bases are TGTGCCAGCAGCTCGGGGGGATCGGCGGCT. It codes for CASSSGGSAA. The whole CDR3 sequence reads CASSSGGSAAQYF.

About this clone: The read is 3 residues too short to cover the CDR3 end, so that end is filled in from the germline J gene. This rearrangement joins TRBV30 to TRBJ1-2, with a tentative D call TRBD1 (6 bases). Trimming pared 3 bases from V and 2 bases from J, leaving 10 bases between. The CDR3 loop spans 13 amino acids. CDR1 is GTSNPN and CDR2 is SVGIG in the germline V gene (reference sequence). The sequenced CDR3 bases are TGTGCCTGGAGGCTCCAGGGGAACTATGGC. The encoded protein is CAWRLQGNYG. The full CDR3 sequence reads CAWRLQGNYGYTF.

On this clone itself: The read is 3 residues too short to cover the CDR3 end, so that end is filled in from the germline J gene. This chain links TRBV13 with TRBJ2-7; TRBD2 matches at 10 bases. The V gene end was trimmed by 4 bases and the J gene end by 5 bases; junction bases not matched to a gene: 11. The CDR3 runs 16 residues. Germline V CDR1 and CDR2: PRHDT, FYEKMQ (reference sequence). The CDR3 sequence is CASSSKELAGVHEQYF. The sequenced part of the CDR3 DNA is TGTGCCAGCAGCTCCAAGGAGCTAGCGGGAGTTCACGAG.

By share, this clone counts as medium-sized. The read halts 3 residues ahead of the CDR3 end, with the missing end drawn from the germline J gene. This sequence joins TRBV11-3 and TRBJ2-7, with D perhaps assigned TRBD1 or TRBD2 (5 bases each). V was shortened by 5 bases and J by 6 bases, with 14 bases between the two germline ends. The CDR3 covers 13 residues. The V gene's germline CDR1 is SGHNT and CDR2 YENEEA. The CDR3 loop is CASSKTAEGEQYF. The CDR3 bases that were read are TGTGCCAGCAGCAAGACAGCTGAGGGCGAG.

Concerning this clone itself: Sequencing ends 3 residues short of the CDR3 end; the germline J gene provides the rest. This chain joins TRBV27 and TRBJ2-5; TRBD2 matches at 12 bases. Germline V gene lookup returns CDR1 MNHEY and CDR2 SMNVEV (reference sequence). The CDR3 runs to 16 residues. V was pared by 5 bases and J by 1 base, with 5 bases of the junction left unmatched. This CDR3 is CASSPTSGGFQETQYF. CDR3 DNA (partial): TGTGCCAGCAGTCCGACTAGCGGGGGTTTCCAAGAGACC.

This clone was counted between two and nine times. The sequenced fragment ends 3 residues before the CDR3 boundary, so the rest is inferred from the germline J gene. The V and J genes are TRBV20-1 and TRBJ2-7; 10 positions match TRBD2. The length of the CDR3 is 14 residues. V shed 3 bases, J shed 2 bases, and the junction held 4 bases outside the gene matches. CDR1 and CDR2 (germline): DFQATT, SNEGSKA (reference sequence). CDR3 residues: CSASTSGETYEQYF. CDR3 bases read: TGCAGTGCTAGCACTAGCGGGGAAACCTACGAG.

This clone was observed at least ten times. The CDR3 end lies 3 residues beyond the end of the read and is filled in from the germline J gene. The chain carries TRBV20-1 and TRBJ2-2; TRBD2 matches at 10 bases. This CDR3 has 15 residues. Germline CDR1 reads DFQATT; CDR2 reads SNEGSKA (reference sequence). J gave up 3 bases and V 4 bases, and 5 bases lay outside the gene matches. The CDR3 region is CSAKLAGADTGELFF. The covered CDR3 bases are TGCAGTGCTAAGCTAGCGGGGGCCGACACCGGGGAG.

This clone has ten or more counts. With the read ending 3 residues before the CDR3 end, the germline J gene is used to fill in that end. The chain combines TRBV2 with TRBJ1-4; possible D gene TRBD1, 5 bases. V lost 6 bases and J lost 3, with 11 bases in between. There are 14 residues in the CDR3. Germline V lookup: CDR1 SNHLY, CDR2 FYNNEI. CDR3 DNA (partial): TGTGCCAGCAGCTCCAGGGCGGCTAATGAAAAA. Protein: CASSSRAANEK. The complete CDR3 reads CASSSRAANEKLFF.

In this sample, this clone turned up many times. The CDR3 is cut off 3 residues early in the read; its end comes from the germline J gene. V and J are TRBV6-2 or TRBV6-3 and TRBJ1-1, with a possible D match to TRBD1 (6 bases). The CDR3 runs 15 residues. The V end lost 5 bases, the J end lost 0 bases, and 13 bases lay between the germline ends. Germline CDR1 reads MNHEY; CDR2 reads SVGEGT. This chain's CDR3 is CASSAPDRLNTEAFF. The CDR3 bases that were read are TGTGCCAGCAGTGCACCGGACAGATTGAACACTGAA.

With respect to this clone: Read sequence stops 3 residues before the CDR3 end, and the germline J gene provides the missing end. The V and J genes are TRBV30 and TRBJ1-2; perhaps TRBD1 as D (5 bases). CDR1 is GTSNPN, CDR2 SVGIG, per germline (reference sequence). The CDR3 covers 15 residues. CDR3 DNA (partial): TGTGCCTGGATAGTCAAAGGGGCGTCCCGCTCCGGC. Encoded protein: CAWIVKGASRSG. The CDR3 reads in full as CAWIVKGASRSGYTF.

In this sample, this clone turned up many times. The read finishes 3 residues shy of the CDR3 end, and the germline J gene is used to complete it. The V call is TRBV5-1, the J call TRBJ2-7; 10 positions match TRBD1. The CDR3 contains 15 residues. V gave up 2 bases and J gave up 6 bases; unmatched junction bases: 8. Germline CDR1 SGHRS, CDR2 YFSETQ. The CDR3 spells CASSLSGTGEGEQYF. The sequenced part of the CDR3 DNA is TGCGCCAGCAGCTTATCCGGGACAGGGGAAGGCGAG.

This clone has just a few counts. The CDR3 goes on 3 residues after the read ends, and that part is filled in from the germline J gene. The rearrangement joins TRBV11-2 to TRBJ2-7, with a tentative D call TRBD2 (7 bases). Trimming took 5 bases from V and 4 from J, leaving 15 bases between them. The germline CDR1 and CDR2 sequences are SGHAT and FQNNGV. The CDR3 totals 14 residues. The sequenced part of the CDR3 DNA is TGTGCCAGCAGCCTAGCGGAGGGGGTTTACGAG. It specifies CASSLAEGVYE. The CDR3, in full, reads CASSLAEGVYEQYF.

Only a few counts were recorded for this clone. The observed sequence ends 3 residues before the CDR3 terminus, with the missing tail filled in from the germline J gene. The chain recombines TRBV7-9 with TRBJ1-4; 9 nucleotides match TRBD1. CDR1 and CDR2 from the germline V gene are SEHNR and FQNEAQ (reference sequence). With 1 base clipped from V and 8 bases from J, the junction kept 5 bases outside the gene matches. This CDR3 comprises 15 residues. The chain's CDR3 is CASSLGTGGGEKLFF. The sequenced CDR3 bases are TGTGCCAGCAGCTTAGGTACAGGGGGCGGCGAAAAA.

This clone was found a few times. With the read ending 3 residues before the CDR3 end, the germline J gene is used to fill in that end. J is TRBJ2-5 and V is TRBV11-2, with TRBD2 matching over 11 bases. V lost 5 bases to trimming and J lost 3 bases; unmatched junction nucleotides: 2. The CDR3 sequence is 14 residues long. Germline V gene lookup returns CDR1 SGHAT and CDR2 FQNNGV. CDR3 sequence reads: CASSPGLAEETQYF. CDR3 DNA, as far as it was read: TGTGCCAGCAGCCCGGGACTAGCGGAAGAGACC.

As concerns this clone: Coverage ceases 3 residues before the CDR3 finishes, and the germline J gene fills in the end. V is TRBV19 and J is TRBJ1-3, with D unresolved. In germline, CDR1 is LNHDA, CDR2 SQIVND (reference sequence). V lost 4 bases, J lost 1 base, and 5 bases lay in between. The CDR3 is made up of 13 amino acids. The CDR3 protein is CASSTRSGNTIYF. The sequenced CDR3 bases are TGTGCCAGTAGTACCAGGTCTGGAAACACC.

A note on this clone: The sequenced fragment ends 3 residues before the CDR3 boundary, so the rest is inferred from the germline J gene. The chain recombines TRBV2 with TRBJ2-1; 9 bases align to TRBD1. CDR1 and CDR2 (germline): SNHLY, FYNNEI. This CDR3 region has 14 residues. The ends lost 7 bases at V and 7 bases at J; junction bases unmatched: 8. The DNA read from the CDR3 is TGTGCCAGCACTAGGGACAGGGTGGGGAATGAG. This encodes CASTRDRVGNE. The CDR3 reads in full as CASTRDRVGNEQFF.

In this sample, this clone turned up a few times. Coverage ceases 3 residues before the CDR3 finishes, and the germline J gene fills in the end. This chain uses TRBV19 with TRBJ2-7, with D perhaps assigned TRBD1 or TRBD2 (6 bases each). The CDR3 is 13 amino acids. From germline, CDR1 is LNHDA and CDR2 SQIVND (reference sequence). The V and J ends lost 10 bases and 2 bases respectively, with 15 bases between them. The chain's CDR3 is CATRRGQTYEQYF. CDR3 bases read: TGTGCCACTCGGAGGGGACAAACCTACGAG.

In the case of this clone: The read halts 3 residues ahead of the CDR3 end, with the missing end drawn from the germline J gene. The chain is built from TRBV19 and TRBJ1-2, with 11 bases aligning to TRBD1. Trimming at V came to 3 bases and at J to 3 bases, leaving 12 bases not matched to a gene. This CDR3 is 18 amino acids long. Germline-derived CDR1 and CDR2 are LNHDA and SQIVND (reference sequence). This chain's CDR3 is CASSIDRTGGGGYYGYTF. The CDR3 DNA, read in part, is TGTGCCAGTAGTATTGATCGGACAGGGGGCGGCGGCTACTATGGC.

Points on this clone: The read is 3 residues too short to cover the CDR3 end, so that end is filled in from the germline J gene. The rearrangement joins TRBV20-1 to TRBJ2-1, with D unresolved. This CDR3 contains 11 residues. Germline CDR1 reads DFQATT; CDR2 reads SNEGSKA (reference sequence). Trimming took off 6 bases at V and 6 bases at J, with 9 bases between the two ends. The CDR3 DNA, read in part, is TGCAGTGCCCCCCGGGTCAATGAG. Translated, it gives CSAPRVNE. The whole CDR3 protein is CSAPRVNEQFF.

The table lists this clone with many counts. The read falls 3 residues short of the CDR3 end, and the missing part is taken from the germline J gene. The chain recombines TRBV29-1 with TRBJ2-1, with 9 positions matching TRBD2. The CDR3 is 14 residues long. With V trimmed by 5 bases and J by 4 bases, 6 bases remained unmatched. CDR1 and CDR2 (germline): SQVTM, ANQGSEA. The CDR3 region is CSVLTSGFYNEQFF. The sequenced part of the CDR3 DNA is TGCAGCGTTTTAACTAGCGGGTTTTACAATGAG.

There are a few counts of this clone. Read sequence stops 3 residues before the CDR3 end, and the germline J gene provides the missing end. The gene calls are TRBV20-1 and TRBJ2-1; 8 bases fit TRBD2. This CDR3 contains 14 residues. The V segment lost 6 bases and the J segment 7 bases; nucleotides outside the gene matches: 11. The germline gives CDR1 DFQATT, CDR2 SNEGSKA (reference sequence). CDR3 sequence: CSAPPGSGGNEQFF. Partial CDR3 DNA: TGCAGTGCCCCACCCGGGAGCGGGGGAAATGAG.

Comments on this clone: From the germline J gene comes the end of the CDR3, since the read stops 3 residues before it. The rearrangement links TRBV6-2 or TRBV6-3 to TRBJ1-2; D unresolved. The germline V gene has CDR1 MNHEY and CDR2 SVGEGT. Trimming shortened V by 6 bases and J by 4 bases, and 9 bases separated the two germline ends. The CDR3 extends over 12 amino acids. The CDR3 bases that were read are TGTGCCAGCAGCCCCGAGGGCTATGGC. Protein product: CASSPEGYG. The whole CDR3 protein reads CASSPEGYGYTF.

This clone was counted at least ten times. The read comes to an end 3 residues before the CDR3 does, leaving the germline J gene to fill in the end. The chain employs TRBV19 and TRBJ2-3; 8 bases map to TRBD2. The V and J ends lost 6 bases and 8 bases, in that order; junction bases with no gene match: 10. Per the germline V gene, CDR1 is LNHDA and CDR2 is SQIVND (reference sequence). The CDR3 sequence is 14 residues long. The CDR3 spells CASRWERGSGTQYF. Incomplete CDR3 DNA: TGTGCCAGTAGGTGGGAGCGGGGGTCTGGTACG.

This clone appeared many times. The observed sequence ends 3 residues before the CDR3 terminus, with the missing tail filled in from the germline J gene. The chain joins TRBV6-1 to TRBJ2-7, with 7 bases aligning to TRBD1. CDR3 length equals 15 residues. CDR1 and CDR2 from the germline V gene are MNHNS and SASEGT. Losses at the gene ends were 2 bases for V and 0 bases for J; bases not matched to a gene: 4. CDR3 DNA (partial): TGTGCCAGCAGTGAATGGGACAGTGTCTCCTACGAG. Translated, it gives CASSEWDSVSYE. The complete CDR3 sequence is CASSEWDSVSYEQYF.

This clone was picked up a small number of times. CDR3 amino acids: CASKTAGNTDTQYF. Incomplete CDR3 DNA: TGCGCCAGCAAGACAGCGGGAAACACAGATACG. The genes are TRBV10-2 and TRBJ2-3; 7 nucleotides match TRBD2. The CDR3 extends 3 residues past the end of the read, so its final part is completed from the germline J gene. V lost 7 bases to trimming and J lost 2 bases; unmatched junction nucleotides: 6. Germline V lookup: CDR1 WSHSY, CDR2 SAAADI. CDR3 length: 14 residues.

This clone has more than one count but fewer than ten. The CDR3 end falls 3 residues outside the read, so it is completed with the germline J gene. The chain carries TRBV7-2 and TRBJ2-5; D unclear. The CDR3 is 16 amino acids. V was trimmed by 0 bases and J by 5 bases, leaving 16 bases between them. CDR1 SGHTA and CDR2 FQGNSA come from the germline V gene. CDR3 loop: CASSLALGSRPETQYF. The CDR3 DNA, read in part, is TGTGCCAGCAGCTTAGCGCTGGGTAGCAGACCGGAGACC. Together with reference TRBV7-2 and TRBJ2-5, the CDR3 gives the full variable domain: GAGVSQSPSNKVTEKGKDVELRCDPISGHTALYWYRQSLGQGLEFLIYFQGNSAPDKSGLPSDRFSAERTGGSVSTLTIQRTQQEDSAVYLCASSLALGSRPETQYFGPGTRLLVL.